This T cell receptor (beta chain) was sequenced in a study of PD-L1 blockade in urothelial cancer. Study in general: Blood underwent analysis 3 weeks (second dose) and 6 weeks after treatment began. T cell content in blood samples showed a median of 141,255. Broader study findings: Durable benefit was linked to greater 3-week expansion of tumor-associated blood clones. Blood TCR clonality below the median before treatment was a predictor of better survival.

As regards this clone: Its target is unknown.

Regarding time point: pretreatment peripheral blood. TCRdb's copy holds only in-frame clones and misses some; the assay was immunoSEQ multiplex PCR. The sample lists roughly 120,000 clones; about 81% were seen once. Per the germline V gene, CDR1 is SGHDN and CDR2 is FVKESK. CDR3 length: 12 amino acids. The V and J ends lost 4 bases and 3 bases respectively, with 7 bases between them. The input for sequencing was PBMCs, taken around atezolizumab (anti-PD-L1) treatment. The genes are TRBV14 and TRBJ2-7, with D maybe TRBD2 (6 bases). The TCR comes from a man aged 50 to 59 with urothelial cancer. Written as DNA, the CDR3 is TGTGCCAGCAGCCCGACTAGCTACGAGCAGTACTTC. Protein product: CASSPTSYEQYF. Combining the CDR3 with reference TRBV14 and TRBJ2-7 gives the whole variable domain EAGVTQFPSHSVIEKGQTVTLRCDPISGHDNLYWYRRVMGKEIKFLLHFVKESKQDESGMPNNRFLAERTGGTYSTLKVQPAELEDSGVYFCASSPTSYEQYFGPGTRLTVT.